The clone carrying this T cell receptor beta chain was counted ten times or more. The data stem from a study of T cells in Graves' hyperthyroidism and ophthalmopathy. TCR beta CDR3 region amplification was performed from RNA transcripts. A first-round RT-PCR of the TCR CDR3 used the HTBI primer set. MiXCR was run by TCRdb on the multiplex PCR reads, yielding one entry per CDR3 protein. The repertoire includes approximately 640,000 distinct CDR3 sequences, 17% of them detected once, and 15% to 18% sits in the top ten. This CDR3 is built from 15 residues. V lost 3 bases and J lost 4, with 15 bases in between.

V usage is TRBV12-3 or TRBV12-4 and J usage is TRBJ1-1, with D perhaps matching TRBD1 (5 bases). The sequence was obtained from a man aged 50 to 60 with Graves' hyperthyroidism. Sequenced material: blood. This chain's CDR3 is CASSFGGAWGTEAFF. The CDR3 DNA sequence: TGTGCCAGCAGTTTTGGAGGGGCGTGGGGCACTGAAGCTTTCTTT.